The rows below give T cell receptor beta chains drawn from one sample of a study of cytomegalovirus exposure and HLA in healthy donors. Generated by immunoSEQ multiplex PCR, the TCRdb table keeps only in-frame clones and is missing some. The data contain under 90,000 clones, over 60% of them singletons. The sequencing input was PBMCs. These receptors came from a man aged 35 to 55 in good health and CMV-seropositive. CDR3s include the opening cysteine and the closing phenylalanine or tryptophan. A D gene is named only where the DNA matches it firmly. Not all rows give a size; the values are once, few, many and, for expanded clones, a class.

clone_size: .
j_call: TRBJ1-5
v_call: TRBV7-2
d_call: TRBD1
cdr3_nt: TGTGCCAGCAGCTTCGGACAGGGGGCGCAGCATTTT
cdr3_aa: CASSFGQGAQHF

clone_size: .
j_call: TRBJ2-7
v_call: TRBV6-5
d_call: TRBD1
cdr3_nt: TGTGCCAGCAGATATCGACAGGGGGGGGTTTACGAGCAGTACTTC
cdr3_aa: CASRYRQGGVYEQYF

clone_size: few
j_call: TRBJ2-1
v_call: TRBV6-5
d_call: .
cdr3_nt: TGTGCCATCTCGAGGTCGGGCAATGAGCAGTTCTTC
cdr3_aa: CAISRSGNEQFF

clone_size: .
j_call: TRBJ2-3
v_call: TRBV5-1
d_call: .
cdr3_nt: TGCGCCAGCAGCCTCTACACAGATACGCAGTATTTT
cdr3_aa: CASSLYTDTQYF

clone_size: many
j_call: TRBJ1-6
v_call: TRBV30
d_call: .
cdr3_nt: TGTGCCTGGAGTCGACAGACGGGTAATTCACCCCTCCACTTT
cdr3_aa: CAWSRQTGNSPLHF

clone_size: few
j_call: TRBJ1-4
v_call: TRBV19
d_call: .
cdr3_nt: TGTGCCAGTAGGGAGGCAACTAATGAAAAACTGTTTTTT
cdr3_aa: CASREATNEKLFF

clone_size: .
j_call: TRBJ1-1
v_call: TRBV13
d_call: .
cdr3_nt: TGTGCCAGCAGCTTAGGAAACCTGGTTAGGGGCACTGAAGCTTTCTTT
cdr3_aa: CASSLGNLVRGTEAFF

clone_size: .
j_call: TRBJ1-1
v_call: TRBV6-6
d_call: .
cdr3_nt: TGTGCCAGCAGTCCCAACAGGGTTGGGTCCACTGAAGCTTTCTTT
cdr3_aa: CASSPNRVGSTEAFF

clone_size: .
j_call: TRBJ2-7
v_call: TRBV25-1
d_call: .
cdr3_nt: TGTGCCAGCAGTCGAGCAGGGTTGTACGAGCAGTACTTC
cdr3_aa: CASSRAGLYEQYF

clone_size: .
j_call: TRBJ2-3
v_call: TRBV7-9
d_call: TRBD2
cdr3_nt: TGTGCCAGCAGCTTATTGACTAGCGGGATTGTAGATACGCAGTATTTT
cdr3_aa: CASSLLTSGIVDTQYF

clone_size: few
j_call: TRBJ2-5
v_call: TRBV15
d_call: .
cdr3_nt: TGTGCCACCAGCGTTAGGCTAGCTGGCCAAGAGACCCAGTACTTC
cdr3_aa: CATSVRLAGQETQYF

clone_size: .
j_call: TRBJ2-7
v_call: TRBV10-3
d_call: TRBD1
cdr3_nt: TGTGCCATCAGACGGACAGGCTCCTACGAGCAGTACTTC
cdr3_aa: CAIRRTGSYEQYF

clone_size: .
j_call: TRBJ1-3
v_call: TRBV5-1
d_call: .
cdr3_nt: TGCGCCAGCAGCTTGGAAGACAGCCGAAACACCATATATTTT
cdr3_aa: CASSLEDSRNTIYF

clone_size: .
j_call: TRBJ2-3
v_call: TRBV2
d_call: .
cdr3_nt: TGTGCCAGCACTCGGACGGGAAGCACAGATACGCAGTATTTT
cdr3_aa: CASTRTGSTDTQYF

clone_size: .
j_call: TRBJ1-2
v_call: TRBV19
d_call: .
cdr3_nt: TGTGCCAGTAGGATCTCCTCGTCTAGTCCCTATGGCTACACCTTC
cdr3_aa: CASRISSSSPYGYTF

clone_size: once
j_call: TRBJ2-3
v_call: TRBV7-2
d_call: .
cdr3_nt: TGTGCCAGCAGCTTTAAGAGTACGCAGTATTTT
cdr3_aa: CASSFKSTQYF

clone_size: .
j_call: TRBJ2-5
v_call: TRBV2
d_call: TRBD1
cdr3_nt: TGTGCCAGCAGGCGACAGGGGGCCCAAGAGACCCAGTACTTC
cdr3_aa: CASRRQGAQETQYF

clone_size: .
j_call: TRBJ1-1
v_call: TRBV11-2
d_call: .
cdr3_nt: TGTGCCAGCAGCTTACGCAGGGTGGGCGACACTGAAGCTTTCTTT
cdr3_aa: CASSLRRVGDTEAFF

clone_size: few
j_call: TRBJ1-4
v_call: TRBV27
d_call: .
cdr3_nt: TGTGCCAGCAGGGGGGTTGGGGGGTCGAGGGCTGAAAAACTGTTTTTT
cdr3_aa: CASRGVGGSRAEKLFF

clone_size: .
j_call: TRBJ1-5
v_call: TRBV6-1
d_call: TRBD1
cdr3_nt: TGTGCCAGCCCCGGACAGGCGAGCAATCAGCCCCAGCATTTT
cdr3_aa: CASPGQASNQPQHF

clone_size: .
j_call: TRBJ1-5
v_call: TRBV19
d_call: TRBD1
cdr3_nt: TGTGCCAGTAGTCCCTTTTTGGGGACAGGGGATCAGCCCCAGCATTTT
cdr3_aa: CASSPFLGTGDQPQHF

clone_size: .
j_call: TRBJ2-3
v_call: TRBV7-3
d_call: .
cdr3_nt: TGTGCCAGCAGGAGGTGGGGAGACACTAGCACAGATACGCAGTATTTT
cdr3_aa: CASRRWGDTSTDTQYF

clone_size: .
j_call: TRBJ2-5
v_call: TRBV2
d_call: TRBD2
cdr3_nt: TGTGCCAGCAGTGGGTCTAGCGGGCCCTGGGAGACCCAGTACTTC
cdr3_aa: CASSGSSGPWETQYF

clone_size: .
j_call: TRBJ2-3
v_call: TRBV9
d_call: .
cdr3_nt: TGTGCCAGCAGCGCATCGCAGGGTACGCAGTATTTT
cdr3_aa: CASSASQGTQYF

clone_size: .
j_call: TRBJ1-4
v_call: TRBV9
d_call: TRBD1
cdr3_nt: TGTGCCAGCAGCGTAGGGGGCCGGGACAGGAATGAAAAACTGTTTTTT
cdr3_aa: CASSVGGRDRNEKLFF

clone_size: .
j_call: TRBJ1-2
v_call: TRBV21-1
d_call: .
cdr3_nt: TGTGCCAGCAGCGAGACAAAGAACTATGGCTACACCTTC
cdr3_aa: CASSETKNYGYTF

clone_size: few
j_call: TRBJ1-1
v_call: TRBV25-1
d_call: TRBD1
cdr3_nt: TGTGCCAGCAGTGAACAGGGGGCGTCGGCTGAAGCTTTCTTT
cdr3_aa: CASSEQGASAEAFF

clone_size: .
j_call: TRBJ2-5
v_call: TRBV30
d_call: .
cdr3_nt: TGTGCCTGGGGAAGAGGGACACCGGGGACCCAGTACTTC
cdr3_aa: CAWGRGTPGTQYF

clone_size: .
j_call: TRBJ1-5
v_call: TRBV7-2
d_call: .
cdr3_nt: TGTGCCAGCAGCTTAGTTTCTCCAGGGCGGCAGCCCCAGCATTTT
cdr3_aa: CASSLVSPGRQPQHF

clone_size: few
j_call: TRBJ1-2
v_call: TRBV28
d_call: TRBD1
cdr3_nt: TGTGCCAGCAGACCAGGGACAGTCGATTATGGCTACACCTTC
cdr3_aa: CASRPGTVDYGYTF

clone_size: .
j_call: TRBJ1-5
v_call: TRBV7-2
d_call: .
cdr3_nt: TGTGCCAGCAGCCCACGAAACAGGACGATTAGCAATCAGCCCCAGCATTTT
cdr3_aa: CASSPRNRTISNQPQHF

clone_size: .
j_call: TRBJ2-1
v_call: TRBV28
d_call: .
cdr3_nt: TGTGCCAGCAGTTTAGAGAGCAGAGCGAGCTACAATGAGCAGTTCTTC
cdr3_aa: CASSLESRASYNEQFF

clone_size: once
j_call: TRBJ1-3
v_call: TRBV6-5
d_call: .
cdr3_nt: TGTGCCAGCAGTTACTCCCCGGACAGCGTTGGAAACACCATATATTTT
cdr3_aa: CASSYSPDSVGNTIYF

clone_size: .
j_call: TRBJ1-1
v_call: TRBV6-5
d_call: TRBD1
cdr3_nt: TGTGCCAGCAGTCCTGGACAGGTCCGGAGCACTGAAGCTTTCTTT
cdr3_aa: CASSPGQVRSTEAFF

clone_size: .
j_call: TRBJ1-1
v_call: TRBV2
d_call: .
cdr3_nt: TGTGCCAGCACTAGTAGCGGCATCGCGGCTGAAGCTTTCTTT
cdr3_aa: CASTSSGIAAEAFF